This T cell receptor (beta chain) was sequenced in a study of neurological immune-mediated disorders. MiXCR, applied by TCRdb to the 5' RACE reads, yields one record per CDR3 protein. The sample shows some 57,000 distinct CDR3 sequences, 3% to 4% of them seen only once. PBMCs numbering 2 million and stored at -80 C yielded the unsorted libraries. This clonotype was counted many times. The source of this sequence is a man between 60 and 70 years old with multiple sclerosis. Material: PBMCs.

In DNA form, the CDR3 reads TGCGCCAGCAGCTTGGCGTCGTCGAAGTACGAGCAGTACTTC. Its protein product is CASSLASSKYEQYF. The J gene is TRBJ2-7, the V gene TRBV5-1; the D is unclear. Germline CDR1 and CDR2: SGHRS and YFSETQ. The CDR3 has 14 amino acids. V lost 0 bases, J lost 4 bases, and 11 bases lay in between.